A selection of T cell receptor beta chains follows, all from one sample in a study of naive and memory T cell subsets. TCRdb reprocessed the UMI-ligation and nested PCR reads via MiXCR and lists one record per CDR3 protein. The profile shows 100,000 to 150,000 distinct CDR3 sequences, around 35% of them singletons. Sequenced material: central memory CD4+ T cells from blood. Receptors were obtained from a human donor in good health. CDR3s include the opening cysteine and the closing phenylalanine or tryptophan. D genes are given only for firm matches. Part of the rows lack a size; the others show once, few, many or a class for expanded clones.

V: TRBV29-1
J: TRBJ2-1
D: TRBD1
size: many
DNA: TGCAGCGTTGGGGACCCGGGACAGGGCGACTACAATGAGCAGTTCTTC
CDR3: CSVGDPGQGDYNEQFF

V: TRBV6-5
J: TRBJ1-2
D: TRBD1
size: NA
DNA: TGTGCCAGCAGGATTGGACAGGGGACGTATGGCTACACCTTC
CDR3: CASRIGQGTYGYTF

V: TRBV24-1
J: TRBJ2-2
D: TRBD1
size: NA
DNA: TGTGCCACCAGTGATACAGGGACAGGGGCCGGGGAGCTGTTTTTT
CDR3: CATSDTGTGAGELFF

V: TRBV28
J: TRBJ2-7
D: NA
size: NA
DNA: TGTGCCAGCAGTTTAAGGGGAATTAGCAAAGCCCCCTACGAGCAGTACTTC
CDR3: CASSLRGISKAPYEQYF

V: TRBV5-1
J: TRBJ2-3
D: TRBD1
size: few
DNA: TGCGCCAGCAGCTTGGCCCCGGACAGGGAATTAGTGTCGCGGTATTTT
CDR3: CASSLAPDRELVSRYF

V: TRBV20-1
J: TRBJ2-7
D: TRBD2
size: NA
DNA: TGCAGTGGGACCCCGGGACTAGCGGGACGAGACGAGCAGTACTTC
CDR3: CSGTPGLAGRDEQYF

V: TRBV7-9
J: TRBJ2-1
D: NA
size: once
DNA: TGTGCCAGCAGCTTACCGGGACTCCTGACGAATGAGCAGTTCTTC
CDR3: CASSLPGLLTNEQFF

V: TRBV12-3/TRBV12-4
J: TRBJ1-5
D: NA
size: NA
DNA: TGTGCCAGCAGTCCGGGACATTTAAATCAGCCCCAGCATTTT
CDR3: CASSPGHLNQPQHF

V: TRBV29-1
J: TRBJ1-5
D: NA
size: NA
DNA: TGCAGCGCGCGAGGTGGGTTCGGTCAGCCCCAGCATTTT
CDR3: CSARGGFGQPQHF

V: TRBV3-1
J: TRBJ1-4
D: TRBD1
size: few
DNA: TGTGCCAGCAAACTCAAGGGGGCGAATGAAAAACTGTTTTTT
CDR3: CASKLKGANEKLFF

V: TRBV6-6
J: TRBJ2-3
D: NA
size: few
DNA: TGTGCCAGCACCTTTGGCACAGATACGCAGTATTTT
CDR3: CASTFGTDTQYF

V: TRBV20-1
J: TRBJ2-1
D: TRBD2
size: NA
DNA: TGCAGTGCTATTTTACTAGCGAAGGACAATGAGCAGTTCTTC
CDR3: CSAILLAKDNEQFF

V: TRBV30
J: TRBJ1-1
D: NA
size: NA
DNA: TGTGCCTGGAGTACGGGGCGGGCGGCTTTCTTT
CDR3: CAWSTGRAAFF

V: TRBV7-8
J: TRBJ2-1
D: TRBD2
size: NA
DNA: TGTGCCAGCAGGCCGGGACTAGCTGGCAATGAGCAGTTCTTC
CDR3: CASRPGLAGNEQFF

V: TRBV29-1
J: TRBJ2-1
D: NA
size: NA
DNA: TGCAGCGTTGCGCTGGTTTTGGGGTCCTACAATGAGCAGTTCTTC
CDR3: CSVALVLGSYNEQFF

V: TRBV7-2
J: TRBJ2-1
D: NA
size: NA
DNA: TGTGCCAGCAGCTTAAGCGGCGGGGATGAGCAGTTCTTC
CDR3: CASSLSGGDEQFF

V: TRBV7-9
J: TRBJ2-7
D: NA
size: NA
DNA: TGTGCCAGCAGCCGCGTAACCTACGAGCAGTACTTC
CDR3: CASSRVTYEQYF

V: TRBV7-8
J: TRBJ2-5
D: NA
size: few
DNA: TGTGCCAGCAGCTTATATACGCAGACCCAAGAGACCCAGTACTTC
CDR3: CASSLYTQTQETQYF

V: TRBV9
J: TRBJ2-1
D: TRBD2
size: many
DNA: TGTGCCAGCAGCGTTCGGGACTACGCCTACAATGAGCAGTTCTTC
CDR3: CASSVRDYAYNEQFF

V: TRBV6-6
J: TRBJ2-7
D: NA
size: few
DNA: TGTGCCAGCAGTTACTCGGGAGGGGGCTCCTACGAGCAGTACTTC
CDR3: CASSYSGGGSYEQYF

V: TRBV9
J: TRBJ1-1
D: NA
size: NA
DNA: TGTGCCAGCTCCTTCAAGGGAGGGACTGAAGCTTTCTTT
CDR3: CASSFKGGTEAFF

V: TRBV12-3/TRBV12-4
J: TRBJ2-5
D: NA
size: few
DNA: TGTGCCAGCAGTGCCTCCGCGACAGCCCAAGAGACCCAGTACTTC
CDR3: CASSASATAQETQYF

V: TRBV27
J: TRBJ1-1
D: NA
size: NA
DNA: TGTGCCAGCAGTGCAAGAAAGGGCTTGGCGTACACTGAAGCTTTCTTT
CDR3: CASSARKGLAYTEAFF

V: TRBV3-1
J: TRBJ2-1
D: TRBD1
size: few
DNA: TGTGCCAGCAGAAGACAGGGGGCCTCCTACAATGAGCAGTTCTTC
CDR3: CASRRQGASYNEQFF

V: TRBV7-9
J: TRBJ1-1
D: NA
size: few
DNA: TGTGCCAGCAGCTTCGGACTGAACACTGAAGCTTTCTTT
CDR3: CASSFGLNTEAFF

V: TRBV12-5
J: TRBJ2-3
D: NA
size: NA
DNA: TGTGCTAGTGCCTCCGGGGTATTAGGAACAGATACGCAGTATTTT
CDR3: CASASGVLGTDTQYF

V: TRBV29-1
J: TRBJ2-2
D: NA
size: few
DNA: TGCAGCGTTGAACCCCAGGGCAACACCGGGGAGCTGTTTTTT
CDR3: CSVEPQGNTGELFF

V: TRBV7-3
J: TRBJ2-7
D: TRBD2
size: NA
DNA: TGTGCCAGCAGCCTCTCGGCGGGAGCGGCCTTGAACGAGCAGTACTTC
CDR3: CASSLSAGAALNEQYF

V: TRBV27
J: TRBJ2-1
D: NA
size: NA
DNA: TGTGCCAGCAGTCGCCAGCTTACCATAGTGTGGCGTGAGCAGTTCTTC
CDR3: CASSRQLTIVWREQFF

V: TRBV7-2
J: TRBJ2-5
D: TRBD1
size: NA
DNA: TGTGCCAGCAGTCGCCAGGGGGAAGAGACCCAGTACTTC
CDR3: CASSRQGEETQYF

V: TRBV5-4
J: TRBJ1-5
D: NA
size: NA
DNA: TGTGCCAGCAGCTCCTCTCAGAACAATCAGCCCCAGCATTTT
CDR3: CASSSSQNNQPQHF

V: TRBV6-5
J: TRBJ1-6
D: NA
size: NA
DNA: TGTGCCAGCAGAGGGACACGCTATAATTCACCCCTCCACTTT
CDR3: CASRGTRYNSPLHF

V: TRBV19
J: TRBJ1-6
D: NA
size: few
DNA: TGTGCCAGTAGCGTGACAGATTCACCCCTCCACTTT
CDR3: CASSVTDSPLHF

V: TRBV28
J: TRBJ2-7
D: TRBD2
size: NA
DNA: TGTGCCAGCAGTTCCGGGACTAGCGGGAGGGGCGCAAGGGGGGAGCAGTACTTC
CDR3: CASSSGTSGRGARGEQYF

V: TRBV19
J: TRBJ2-3
D: TRBD2
size: NA
DNA: TGTGCCAGTAGTATCGGGGCTAGCGGAGTCACAGATACGCAGTATTTT
CDR3: CASSIGASGVTDTQYF

V: TRBV28
J: TRBJ2-1
D: TRBD2
size: NA
DNA: TGTGCCAGCAGTTCACTCGCGGGAGGGCGTAATGAGCAGTTCTTC
CDR3: CASSSLAGGRNEQFF